This paragraph reports one TCR beta chain. The sample holds one count of this clone. Its antigen specificity is not known. No base qualities exist here, and no much larger clone lies one base off it. This specimen comes from a study of blood T cell repertoires in COVID-19 (TCRdb year 2020). Background on the whole study: The collaborator samples originated in the United States, Italy and Spain and spanned the acute and convalescent phases of COVID-19. The material from the prospective study consisted of cDNA or gDNA derived from T cells, B-cell-depleted T cells, or PBMCs. The sample metadata nearly always contained a de-identified subject ID, COVID-19 status, age in years and sex. The dataset comprised deeply sampled blood TCRbeta repertoires from subjects exposed to, actively infected with, or recovered from COVID-19. The samples were drawn from two sources: the first 160 participants of the ongoing ImmuneRACE study, and 1,000 to 1,500 subjects contributed by 6 global collaborators. The repertoires were released in a freely available public database meant as a resource for research on the immune response to SARS-CoV-2. HLA class I and class II types, where available, came from metadata supplied by the sample provider rather than from assay-based typing. The paper's findings and limits, for the study overall: Clinical and demographic metadata were provided uncurated, with the amount varying by source and participant.

Each collaborating institution followed its own protocols to collect whole blood in K2EDTA tubes. Collaborator samples were shipped for TCRbeta analysis as frozen whole blood, isolated PBMCs, or DNA extracted from either sample type. TCRbeta CDR3 regions were amplified from genomic DNA by means of the immunoSEQ Assay, a bias-controlled multiplex PCR. As for how the authors treated the data: The number of nucleated cells in each sample was estimated from the amplification of reference gene primers within the assay. Sequence reads were collapsed and filtered to measure the absolute abundance of every unique TCRbeta CDR3 rearrangement. For each sample, productive Simpson clonality was calculated by taking the square root of Simpson's diversity index across productive rearrangements. This immuneACCESS table, as held by TCRdb, lists in-frame sequences with V and J called but not all clones. Of the missing ones, under half trace to an unresolved V gene in checked studies; the others have no known cause. Clone size and V and J calls were adopted from that table, with D and trimming inferred from the DNA. This sample has around 160,000 clones in its table, and around 87% of those were observed once. The top ten clones comprise about 0.98% of the sample.

A distance of 19 bases separates the germline ends of V and J, which lose 4 bases and 8 bases respectively. The germline V gene specifies SGHRS as CDR1 and YFSETQ as CDR2. Including the terminal cysteine and phenylalanine, the CDR3 comprises 15 residues. Only the CDR3 portion is preserved as DNA: 45 bases, with reading frame beginning at the first base. Sequencing was carried out using peripheral blood. The source of this sequence is a man aged 18 to 29 with acute or convalescent COVID-19. The V and J segments used are TRBV5-1 and TRBJ1-3; TRBD1 might be the D gene, on 5 matching bases. The CDR3 sequence is CASSRGRRTGDTIYF. The bases read TGCGCCAGCAGCCGGGGACGACGGACGGGAGACACCATATATTTT.